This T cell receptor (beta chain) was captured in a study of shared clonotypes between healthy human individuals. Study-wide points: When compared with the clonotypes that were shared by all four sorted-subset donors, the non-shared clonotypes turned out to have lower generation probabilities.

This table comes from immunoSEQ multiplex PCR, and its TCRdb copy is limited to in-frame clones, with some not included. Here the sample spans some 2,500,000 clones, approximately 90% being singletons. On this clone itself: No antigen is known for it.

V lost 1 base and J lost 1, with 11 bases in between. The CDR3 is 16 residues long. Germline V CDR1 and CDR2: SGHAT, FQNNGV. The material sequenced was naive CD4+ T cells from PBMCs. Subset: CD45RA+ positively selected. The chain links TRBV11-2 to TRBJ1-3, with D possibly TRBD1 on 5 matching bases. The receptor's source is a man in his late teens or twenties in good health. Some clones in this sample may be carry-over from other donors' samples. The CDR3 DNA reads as TGTGCCAGCAGCTTAGGAGTGGGGGATTCTGGAAACACCATATATTTT. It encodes CASSLGVGDSGNTIYF.